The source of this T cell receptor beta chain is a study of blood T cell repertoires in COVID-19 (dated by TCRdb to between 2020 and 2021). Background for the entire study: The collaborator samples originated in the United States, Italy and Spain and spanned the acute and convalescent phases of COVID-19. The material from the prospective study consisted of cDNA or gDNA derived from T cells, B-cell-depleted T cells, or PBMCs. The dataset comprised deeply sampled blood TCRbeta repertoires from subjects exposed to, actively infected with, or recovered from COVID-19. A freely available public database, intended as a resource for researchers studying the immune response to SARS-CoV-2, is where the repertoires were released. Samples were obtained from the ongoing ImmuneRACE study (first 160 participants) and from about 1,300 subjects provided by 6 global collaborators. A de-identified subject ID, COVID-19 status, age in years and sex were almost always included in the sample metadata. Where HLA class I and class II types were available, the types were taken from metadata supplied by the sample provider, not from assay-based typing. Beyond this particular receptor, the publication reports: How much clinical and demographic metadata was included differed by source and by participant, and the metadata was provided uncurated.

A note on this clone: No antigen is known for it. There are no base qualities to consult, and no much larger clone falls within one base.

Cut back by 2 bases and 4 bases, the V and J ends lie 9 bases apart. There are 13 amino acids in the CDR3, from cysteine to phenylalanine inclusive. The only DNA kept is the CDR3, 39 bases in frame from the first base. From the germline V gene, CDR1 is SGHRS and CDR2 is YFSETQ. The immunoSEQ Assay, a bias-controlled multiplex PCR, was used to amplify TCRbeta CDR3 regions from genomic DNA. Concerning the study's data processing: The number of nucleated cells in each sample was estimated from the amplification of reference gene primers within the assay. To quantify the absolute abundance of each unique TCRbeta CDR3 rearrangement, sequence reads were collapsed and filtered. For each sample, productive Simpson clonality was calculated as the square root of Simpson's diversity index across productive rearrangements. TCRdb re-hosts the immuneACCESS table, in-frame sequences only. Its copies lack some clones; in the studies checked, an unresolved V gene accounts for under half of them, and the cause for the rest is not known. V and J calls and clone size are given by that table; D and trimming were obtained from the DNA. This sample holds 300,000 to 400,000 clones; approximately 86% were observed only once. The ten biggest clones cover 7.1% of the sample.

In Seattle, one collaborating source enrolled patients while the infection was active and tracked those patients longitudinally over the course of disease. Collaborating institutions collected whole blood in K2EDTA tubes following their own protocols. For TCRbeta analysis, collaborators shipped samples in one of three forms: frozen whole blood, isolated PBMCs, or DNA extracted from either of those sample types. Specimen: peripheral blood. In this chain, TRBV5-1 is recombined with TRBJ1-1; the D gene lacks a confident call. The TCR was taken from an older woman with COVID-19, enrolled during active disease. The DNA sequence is TGCGCCAGCAGCTTCATCGGGTCCACTGAAGCTTTCTTT. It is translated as CASSFIGSTEAFF.